Listed below are T cell receptor beta chains from one sample, sequenced in a study of blood T cell repertoires in COVID-19. Here immunoSEQ multiplex PCR was the method, and the copy in TCRdb shows in-frame clones only, minus some. This table has 120,000 or so clones, over 75% appearing once. Material for sequencing was peripheral blood. These receptors originate from a man in his fifties with acute or convalescent COVID-19. CDR3s include the opening cysteine and the closing phenylalanine or tryptophan. A D gene is named only where the DNA matches it firmly. Expanded clones are given a class, and other clones once, few, many or no size at all.

d_call j_call clone_size v_call cdr3_nt cdr3_aa
TRBD2 TRBJ2-1 NA TRBV5-1 TGCGCCAGCAGCTCTTCAACGGGAGGCGATGAGCAGTTCTTC CASSSSTGGDEQFF
NA TRBJ1-1 once TRBV18 TGTGCCAGCTCAAGGCAGGGGAACGTGAACACTGAAGCTTTCTTT CASSRQGNVNTEAFF
NA TRBJ1-1 once TRBV11-2 TGTGCCAGCAGCTTAGACGCGTCGGCTTTCTTT CASSLDASAFF
TRBD1 TRBJ2-7 NA TRBV12-3/TRBV12-4 TGTGCCAGCAGAGGGGACAGGGGCTACGAGCAGTACTTC CASRGDRGYEQYF
TRBD1 TRBJ1-2 NA TRBV28 TGTGCCAGCAGTGCCTTGACAGGGGATGGCTACACCTTC CASSALTGDGYTF
NA TRBJ1-1 NA TRBV9 TGTGCCAGCAGCGTAGGGCCAGGCAACACTGAAGCTTTCTTT CASSVGPGNTEAFF
NA TRBJ2-3 NA TRBV4-1 TGCGCCAGCACCTCCAAGGGGGGGGGCACAGATACGCAGTATTTT CASTSKGGGTDTQYF
NA TRBJ1-2 NA TRBV7-9 TGTGCCAGCAGCTTACGCCCAAGGGGTTATGGCTACACCTTC CASSLRPRGYGYTF
TRBD1 TRBJ2-6 NA TRBV18 TGTGCCAGCTCGGCCGAGACAGGGGCCTCTGGGGCCAACGTCCTGACTTTC CASSAETGASGANVLTF
TRBD2 TRBJ2-3 NA TRBV7-2 TGTGCCAGCAGCACGACTAGCGGCACCACAGATACGCAGTATTTT CASSTTSGTTDTQYF
TRBD1 TRBJ1-5 NA TRBV24-1 TGTGCCACCAGTGAGCCAGGGGGCGGCAATCAGCCCCAGCATTTT CATSEPGGGNQPQHF
NA TRBJ1-2 NA TRBV15 TGTGCCACCAGCAGAGATCCAACAGTTCGTGCGCATGGCTACACCTTC CATSRDPTVRAHGYTF
NA TRBJ2-1 NA TRBV12-5 TGTGCTAGTGGTTTGGTACACGGGGGTTACAATGAGCAGTTCTTC CASGLVHGGYNEQFF
NA TRBJ2-2 NA TRBV5-1 TGCGCCAGCAGGACTGATCCGAACACCGGGGAGCTGTTTTTT CASRTDPNTGELFF
NA TRBJ2-5 NA TRBV12-3/TRBV12-4 TGTGCCAGCAGTGGCGGGGTGGGGACCCAGTACTTC CASSGGVGTQYF
NA TRBJ2-7 NA TRBV4-1 TGCGCCAGCAGCCAAATCGGGACAATCTACGAGCAGTACTTC CASSQIGTIYEQYF
NA TRBJ1-1 NA TRBV18 TGTGCCAGCTCACCCATACCCCCCGGGACATCTTCTGAAGCTTTCTTT CASSPIPPGTSSEAFF
NA TRBJ2-7 NA TRBV4-2 TGTGCCAGCAGCCTTACGGGGAATTACGAGCAGTACTTC CASSLTGNYEQYF
NA TRBJ2-7 few TRBV6-6 TGTGCCAGCAGCTCGACCCTGGGGAGCTCCTACGAGCAGTACTTC CASSSTLGSSYEQYF
NA TRBJ1-2 NA TRBV27 TGTGCCAGCAGAGCCTTTGGGGGGAATGGCTACACCTTC CASRAFGGNGYTF
NA TRBJ1-4 NA TRBV5-4 TGTGCCAGCAGCTTGAAGGGGGAAACAACTAATGAAAAACTGTTTTTT CASSLKGETTNEKLFF
NA TRBJ1-1 NA TRBV21-1 TGTGCCAGCAGCAAAAACAGGGAAGGGACTGAAGCTTTCTTT CASSKNREGTEAFF
TRBD1 TRBJ1-4 NA TRBV2 TGTGCCAGCAGTGAAAACACAGGGGGCTTTGAAAAACTGTTTTTT CASSENTGGFEKLFF